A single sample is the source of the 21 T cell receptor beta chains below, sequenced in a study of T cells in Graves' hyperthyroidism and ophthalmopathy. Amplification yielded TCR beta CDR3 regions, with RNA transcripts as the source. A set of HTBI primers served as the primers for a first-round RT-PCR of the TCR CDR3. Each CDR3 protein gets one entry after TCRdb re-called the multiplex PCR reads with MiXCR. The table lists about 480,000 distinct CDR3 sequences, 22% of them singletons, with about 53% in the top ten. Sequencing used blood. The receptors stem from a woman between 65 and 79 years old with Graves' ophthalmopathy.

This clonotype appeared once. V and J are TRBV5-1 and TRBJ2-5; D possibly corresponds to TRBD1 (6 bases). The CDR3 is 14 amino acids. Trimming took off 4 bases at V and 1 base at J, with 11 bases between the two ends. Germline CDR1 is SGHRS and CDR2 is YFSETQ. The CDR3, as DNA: TGCGCCAGCAGCGACGGACAGCTCCAAGAGACCCAGTACTTC. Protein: CASSDGQLQETQYF.

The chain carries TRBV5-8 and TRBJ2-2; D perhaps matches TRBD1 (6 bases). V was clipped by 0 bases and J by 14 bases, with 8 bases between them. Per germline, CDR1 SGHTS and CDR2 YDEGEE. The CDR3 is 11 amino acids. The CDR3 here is CASSLVQGLFF. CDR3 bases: TGTGCCAGCAGCTTGGTACAGGGACTGTTTTTT. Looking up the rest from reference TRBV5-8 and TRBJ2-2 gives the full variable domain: EAGVTQSPTHLIKTRGQQATLRCSPISGHTSVYWYQQALGLGLQFLLWYDEGEERNRGNFPPRFSGRQFPNYSSELNVNALELEDSALYLCASSLVQGLFFGEGSRLTVL.

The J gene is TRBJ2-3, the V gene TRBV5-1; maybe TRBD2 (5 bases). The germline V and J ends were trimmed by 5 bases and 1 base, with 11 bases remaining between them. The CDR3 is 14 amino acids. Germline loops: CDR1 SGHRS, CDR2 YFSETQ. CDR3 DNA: TGCGCCAGCAGACGTCAGGAGGGCACAGATACGCAGTATTTT. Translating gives CASRRQEGTDTQYF.

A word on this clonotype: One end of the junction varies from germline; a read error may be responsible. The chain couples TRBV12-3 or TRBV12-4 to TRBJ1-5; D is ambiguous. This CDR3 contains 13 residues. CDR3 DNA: TGTGCCAGCAGTTTATTTGACAATCAGCCCCAGCAGTTT. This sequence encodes CASSLFDNQPQQF.

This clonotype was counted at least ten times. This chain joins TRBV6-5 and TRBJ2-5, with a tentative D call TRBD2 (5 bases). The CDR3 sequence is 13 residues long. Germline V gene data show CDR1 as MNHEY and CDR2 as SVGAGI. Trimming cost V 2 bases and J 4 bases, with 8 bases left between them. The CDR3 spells CASSYGGGETQYF. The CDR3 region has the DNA TGTGCCAGCAGTTACGGCGGAGGAGAGACCCAGTACTTC.

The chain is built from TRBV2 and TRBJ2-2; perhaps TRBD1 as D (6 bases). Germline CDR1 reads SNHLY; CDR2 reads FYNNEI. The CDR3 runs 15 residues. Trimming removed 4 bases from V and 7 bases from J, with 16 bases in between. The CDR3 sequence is CASSVQGPLVGELFF. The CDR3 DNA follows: TGTGCCAGCAGTGTGCAGGGGCCGTTGGTCGGGGAGCTGTTTTTT.

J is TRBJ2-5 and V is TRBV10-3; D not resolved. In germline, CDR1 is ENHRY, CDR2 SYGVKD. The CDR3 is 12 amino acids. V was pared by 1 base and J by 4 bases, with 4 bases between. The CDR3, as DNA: TGTGCCATCAGTGAGTACCGAGAGACCCAGTACTTC. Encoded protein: CAISEYRETQYF.

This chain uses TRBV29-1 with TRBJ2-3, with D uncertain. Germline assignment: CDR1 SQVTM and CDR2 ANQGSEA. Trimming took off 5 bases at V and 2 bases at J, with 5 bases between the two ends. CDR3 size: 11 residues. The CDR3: CSVCYTDTQYF. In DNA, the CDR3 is TGCAGCGTTTGCTACACAGATACGCAGTATTTT.

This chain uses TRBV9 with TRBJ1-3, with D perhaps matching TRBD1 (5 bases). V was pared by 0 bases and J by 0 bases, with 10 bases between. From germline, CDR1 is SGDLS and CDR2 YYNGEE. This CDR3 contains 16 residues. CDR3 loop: CASSVAGTYSGNTIYF. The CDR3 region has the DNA TGTGCCAGCAGCGTAGCTGGGACTTACTCTGGAAACACCATATATTTT.

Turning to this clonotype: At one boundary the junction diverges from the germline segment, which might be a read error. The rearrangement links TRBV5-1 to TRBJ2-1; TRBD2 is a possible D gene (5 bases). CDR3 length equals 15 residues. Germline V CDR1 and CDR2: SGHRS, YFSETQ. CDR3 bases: TGTGCCAGCAGCGTATCCAGCGGCAACTACAATGAGCAGTTCTTC. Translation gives CASSVSSGNYNEQFF. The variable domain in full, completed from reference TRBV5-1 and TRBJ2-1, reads KAGVTQTPRYLIKTRGQQVTLSCSPISGHRSVSWYQQTPGQGLQFLFEYFSETQRNKGNFPGRFSGRQFSNSRSEMNVSTLELGDSALYLCASSVSSGNYNEQFFGPGTRLTVL.

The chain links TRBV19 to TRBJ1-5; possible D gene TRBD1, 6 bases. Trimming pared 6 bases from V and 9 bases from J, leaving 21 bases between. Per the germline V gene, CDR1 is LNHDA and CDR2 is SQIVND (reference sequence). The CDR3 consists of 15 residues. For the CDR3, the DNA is TGTGCCAGTAGACTTCGGACAGACTTTAGTTGGCCCCAGCATTTT. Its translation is CASRLRTDFSWPQHF.

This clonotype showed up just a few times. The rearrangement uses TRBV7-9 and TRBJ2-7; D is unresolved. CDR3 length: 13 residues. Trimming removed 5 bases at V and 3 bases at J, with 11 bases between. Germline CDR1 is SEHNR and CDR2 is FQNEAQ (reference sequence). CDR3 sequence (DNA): TGTGCCAGCAGCCTTAGTGTACTCTACGAGCAGTACTTC. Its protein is CASSLSVLYEQYF. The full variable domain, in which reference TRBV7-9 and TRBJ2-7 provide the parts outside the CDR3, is DTGVSQNPRHKITKRGQNVTFRCDPISEHNRLYWYRQTLGQGPEFLTYFQNEAQLEKSRLLSDRFSAERPKGSFSTLEIQRTEQGDSAMYLCASSLSVLYEQYFGPGTRLTVT.

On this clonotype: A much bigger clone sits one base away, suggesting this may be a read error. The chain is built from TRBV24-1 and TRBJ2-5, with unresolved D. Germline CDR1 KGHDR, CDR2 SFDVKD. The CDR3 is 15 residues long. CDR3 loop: CAASDSRRSQETQYF. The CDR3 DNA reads TGTGCCGCCAGTGATTCCAGACGGTCCCAAGAGACCCAGTACTTC.

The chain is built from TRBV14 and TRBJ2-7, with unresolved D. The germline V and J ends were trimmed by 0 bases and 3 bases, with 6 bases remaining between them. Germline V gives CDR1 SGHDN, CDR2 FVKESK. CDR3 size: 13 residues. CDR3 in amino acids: CASSQDHSYEQYF. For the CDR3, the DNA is TGTGCCAGCAGCCAAGACCATAGCTACGAGCAGTACTTC.

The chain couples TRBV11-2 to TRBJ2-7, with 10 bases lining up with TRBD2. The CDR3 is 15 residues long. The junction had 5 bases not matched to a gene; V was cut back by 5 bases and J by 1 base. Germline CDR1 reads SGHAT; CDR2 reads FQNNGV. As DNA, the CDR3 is TGTGCCAGCAGCGCCACTAGCGGGAAATCCTACGAGCAGTACTTC. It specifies CASSATSGKSYEQYF.

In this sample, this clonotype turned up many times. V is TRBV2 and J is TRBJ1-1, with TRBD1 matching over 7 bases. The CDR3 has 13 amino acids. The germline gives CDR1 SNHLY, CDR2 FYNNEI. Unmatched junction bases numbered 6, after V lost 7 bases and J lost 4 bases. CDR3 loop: CASTLYRGTEAFF. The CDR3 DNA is TGTGCCAGCACCCTTTACAGGGGCACTGAAGCTTTCTTT.

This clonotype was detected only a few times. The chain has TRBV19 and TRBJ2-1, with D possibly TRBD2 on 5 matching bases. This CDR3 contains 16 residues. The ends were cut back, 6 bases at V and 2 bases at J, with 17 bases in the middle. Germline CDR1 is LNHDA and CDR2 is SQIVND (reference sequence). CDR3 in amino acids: CASSKTGRVAYNEQFF. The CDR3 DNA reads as TGTGCCAGTAGCAAAACGGGAAGGGTTGCCTACAATGAGCAGTTCTTC. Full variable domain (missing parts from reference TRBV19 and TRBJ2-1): DGGITQSPKYLFRKEGQNVTLSCEQNLNHDAMYWYRQDPGQGLRLIYYSQIVNDFQKGDIAEGYSVSREKKESFPLTVTSAQKNPTAFYLCASSKTGRVAYNEQFFGPGTRLTVL.

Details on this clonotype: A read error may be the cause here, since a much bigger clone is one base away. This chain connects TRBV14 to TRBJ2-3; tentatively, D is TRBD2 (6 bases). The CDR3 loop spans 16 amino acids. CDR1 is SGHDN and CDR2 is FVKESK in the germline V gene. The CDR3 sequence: CVSSQVRGTYTDTQYF. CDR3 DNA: TGTGTCAGCAGCCAAGTACGGGGGACCTACACAGATACGCAGTATTTT.

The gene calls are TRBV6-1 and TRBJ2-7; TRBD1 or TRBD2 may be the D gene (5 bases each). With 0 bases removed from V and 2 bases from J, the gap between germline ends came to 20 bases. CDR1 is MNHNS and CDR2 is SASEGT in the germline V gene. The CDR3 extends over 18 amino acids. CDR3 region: CASSEALAGWDGAYEQYF. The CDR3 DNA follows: TGTGCCAGCAGTGAAGCGTTGGCAGGGTGGGACGGGGCCTACGAGCAGTACTTC.

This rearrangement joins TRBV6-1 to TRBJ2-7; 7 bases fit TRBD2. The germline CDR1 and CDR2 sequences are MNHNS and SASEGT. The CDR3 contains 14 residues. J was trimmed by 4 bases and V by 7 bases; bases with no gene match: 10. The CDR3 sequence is CASTRLGGAYEQYF. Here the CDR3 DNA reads TGTGCCAGCACCCGGTTGGGAGGGGCGTACGAGCAGTACTTC.

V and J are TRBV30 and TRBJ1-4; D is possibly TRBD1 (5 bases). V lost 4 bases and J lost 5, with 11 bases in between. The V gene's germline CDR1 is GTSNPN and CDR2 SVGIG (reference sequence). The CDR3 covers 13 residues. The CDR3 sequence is CAWNRRGNEKLFF. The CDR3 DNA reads TGTGCCTGGAACAGACGGGGGAATGAAAAACTGTTTTTT. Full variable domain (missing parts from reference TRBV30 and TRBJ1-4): SQTIHQWPATLVQPVGSPLSLECTVEGTSNPNLYWYRQAAGRGLQLLFYSVGIGQISSEVPQNLSASRPQDRQFILSSKKLLLSDSGFYLCAWNRRGNEKLFFGSGTQLSVL.